The clone carrying this TCR beta chain has just a few counts. Its antigen is undetermined. The data were produced by immunoSEQ multiplex PCR, yet TCRdb's version contains in-frame clones alone and is incomplete. The sample carries about 55,000 clones, roughly 90% recorded once. The sample originates from a study of T cell responses to AZD1222 COVID-19 vaccine. Turning to the study itself: Pooled in the analysis were second doses at about 4 or about 12 weeks.

The V gene's germline CDR1 is LGHDT and CDR2 YNNKEL (reference sequence). Trimming shortened V by 1 base and J by 0 bases, and 13 bases separated the two germline ends. The CDR3 is made up of 17 amino acids. Study results and limitations: Just six people given AZD1222 tested seropositive at baseline. Two doses of AZD1222 preceded a rise in Spike-specific TCR breadth and depth. Clonal diversity was possibly underestimated, and white British individuals and females predominated among donors.

This receptor was obtained from an adult in good health. The rearrangement joins TRBV3-1 (or the pseudogene TRBV3-2) to TRBJ2-1, with D possibly being TRBD2 (5 bases). The source material was peripheral blood, sampled on day 0 of AZD1222 vaccination. The CDR3 sequence: CASSQVGDYASYNEQFF. The CDR3 DNA is TGTGCCAGCAGCCAAGTGGGTGACTATGCCTCCTACAATGAGCAGTTCTTC.